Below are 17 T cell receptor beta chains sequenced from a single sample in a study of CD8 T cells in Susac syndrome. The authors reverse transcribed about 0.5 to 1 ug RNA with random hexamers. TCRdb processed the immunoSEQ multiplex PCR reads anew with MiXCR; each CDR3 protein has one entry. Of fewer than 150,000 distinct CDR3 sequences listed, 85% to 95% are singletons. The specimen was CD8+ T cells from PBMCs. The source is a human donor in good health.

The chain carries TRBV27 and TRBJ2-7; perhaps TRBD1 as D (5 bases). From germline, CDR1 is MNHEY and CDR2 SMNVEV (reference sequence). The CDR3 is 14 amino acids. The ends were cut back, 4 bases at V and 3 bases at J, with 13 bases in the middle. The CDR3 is CASSWTPKIYEQYF. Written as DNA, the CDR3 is TGTGCCAGCAGTTGGACACCGAAGATCTACGAGCAGTACTTC.

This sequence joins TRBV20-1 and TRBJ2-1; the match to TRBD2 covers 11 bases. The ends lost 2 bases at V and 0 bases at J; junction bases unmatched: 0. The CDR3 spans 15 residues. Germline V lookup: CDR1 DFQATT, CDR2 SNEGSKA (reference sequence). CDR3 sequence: CSARTSGSSYNEQFF. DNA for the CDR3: TGCAGTGCTAGAACTAGCGGGAGCTCCTACAATGAGCAGTTCTTC.

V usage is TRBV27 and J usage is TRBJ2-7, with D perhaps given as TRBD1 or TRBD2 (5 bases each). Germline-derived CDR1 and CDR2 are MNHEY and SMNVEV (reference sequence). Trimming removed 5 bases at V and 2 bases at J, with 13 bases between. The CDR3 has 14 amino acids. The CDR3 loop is CASSKGRGPYEQYF. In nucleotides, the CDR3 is TGTGCCAGCAGTAAGGGACGGGGACCCTACGAGCAGTACTTC.

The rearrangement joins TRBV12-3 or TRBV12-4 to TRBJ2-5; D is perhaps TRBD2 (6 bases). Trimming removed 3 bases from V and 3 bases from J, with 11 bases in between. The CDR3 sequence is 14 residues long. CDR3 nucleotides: TGTGCCAGCAGTTTGGGAGGAGCGGAAGAGACCCAGTACTTC. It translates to CASSLGGAEETQYF.

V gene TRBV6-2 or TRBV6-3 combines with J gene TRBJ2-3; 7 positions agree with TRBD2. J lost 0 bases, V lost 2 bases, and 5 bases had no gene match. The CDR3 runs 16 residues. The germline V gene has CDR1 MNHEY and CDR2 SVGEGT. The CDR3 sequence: CASSYSASGSTDTQYF. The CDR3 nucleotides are TGTGCCAGCAGTTACAGCGCTAGCGGAAGCACAGATACGCAGTATTTT.

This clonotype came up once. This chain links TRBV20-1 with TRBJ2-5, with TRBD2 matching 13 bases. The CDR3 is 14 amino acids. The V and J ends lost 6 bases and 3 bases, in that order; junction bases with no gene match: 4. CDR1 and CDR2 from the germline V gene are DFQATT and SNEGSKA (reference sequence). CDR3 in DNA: TGCAGTGCCCGCGGACTAGCGGGAGAAGAGACCCAGTACTTC. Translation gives CSARGLAGEETQYF.

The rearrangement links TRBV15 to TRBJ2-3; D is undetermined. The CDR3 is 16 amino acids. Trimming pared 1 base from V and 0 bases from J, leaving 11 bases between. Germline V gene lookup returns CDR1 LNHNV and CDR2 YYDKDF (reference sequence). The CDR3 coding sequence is TGTGCCACCAGCAGAGGCCCACCTGATAGCACAGATACGCAGTATTTT. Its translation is CATSRGPPDSTDTQYF.

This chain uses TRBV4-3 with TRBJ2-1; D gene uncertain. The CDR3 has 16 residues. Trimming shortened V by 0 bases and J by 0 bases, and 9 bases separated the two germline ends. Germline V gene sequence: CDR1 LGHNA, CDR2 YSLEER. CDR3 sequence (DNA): TGCGCCAGCAGCCAAGATTCCCAAGGCTCCTACAATGAGCAGTTCTTC. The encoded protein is CASSQDSQGSYNEQFF.

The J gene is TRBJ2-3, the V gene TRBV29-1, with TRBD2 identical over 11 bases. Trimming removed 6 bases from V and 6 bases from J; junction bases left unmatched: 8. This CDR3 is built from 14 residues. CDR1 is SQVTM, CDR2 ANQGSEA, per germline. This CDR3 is CSVGGLAALDTQYF. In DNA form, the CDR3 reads TGCAGCGTCGGGGGACTAGCGGCCTTGGATACGCAGTATTTT.

The CDR3 spells CASRSRQGEAYEQYF. The CDR3 DNA follows: TGTGCCAGCAGATCAAGACAGGGTGAAGCGTACGAGCAGTACTTC. This chain links TRBV5-4 with TRBJ2-7, with 7 bases that match TRBD1. The CDR3 contains 15 residues. Germline CDR1 SGHNT, CDR2 YYREEE (reference sequence). V lost 5 bases to trimming and J lost 4 bases; unmatched junction nucleotides: 12.

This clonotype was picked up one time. The DNA for the CDR3 is TGTGCCAGCAAATCAGGGAGGGGGCTTGGGACCCAGTACTTC. Protein: CASKSGRGLGTQYF. The genes are TRBV28 and TRBJ2-5, with D perhaps assigned TRBD1 or TRBD2 (7 bases each). This CDR3 has 14 residues. Germline lookup yields CDR1 MDHEN and CDR2 SYDVKM. Between the trimmed V and J ends, which lost 7 bases and 7 bases, there was a span of 19 bases. Complete variable domain (other parts from reference TRBV28 and TRBJ2-5): DVKVTQSSRYLVKRTGEKVFLECVQDMDHENMFWYRQDPGLGLRLIYFSYDVKMKEKGDIPEGYSVSREKKERFSLILESASTNQTSMYLCASKSGRGLGTQYFGPGTRLLVL.

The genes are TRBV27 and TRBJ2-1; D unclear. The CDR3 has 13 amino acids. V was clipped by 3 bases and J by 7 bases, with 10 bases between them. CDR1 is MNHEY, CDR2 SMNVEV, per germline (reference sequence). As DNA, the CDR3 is TGTGCCAGCAGTTTCACTGGGGTTAATGAGCAGTTCTTC. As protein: CASSFTGVNEQFF.

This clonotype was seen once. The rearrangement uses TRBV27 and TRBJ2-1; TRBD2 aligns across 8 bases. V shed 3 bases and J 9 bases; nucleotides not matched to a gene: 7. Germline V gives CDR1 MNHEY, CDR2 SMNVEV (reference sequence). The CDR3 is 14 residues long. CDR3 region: CASSLGGSGAEQFF. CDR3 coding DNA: TGTGCCAGCAGTTTGGGGGGTAGCGGGGCTGAGCAGTTCTTC.

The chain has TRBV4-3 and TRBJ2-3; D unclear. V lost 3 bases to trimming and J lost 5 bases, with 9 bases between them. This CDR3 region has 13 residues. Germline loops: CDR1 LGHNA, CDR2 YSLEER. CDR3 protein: CASSQAVKDTQYF. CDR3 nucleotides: TGCGCCAGCAGCCAGGCGGTGAAAGATACGCAGTATTTT.

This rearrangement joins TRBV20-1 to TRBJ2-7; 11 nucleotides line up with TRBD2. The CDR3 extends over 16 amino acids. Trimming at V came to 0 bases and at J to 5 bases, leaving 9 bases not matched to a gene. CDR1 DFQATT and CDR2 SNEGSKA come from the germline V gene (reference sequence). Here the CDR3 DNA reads TGCAGTGCTAGAGACCATATAGCGGGAGGGCCCCACGAGCAGTACTTC. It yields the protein CSARDHIAGGPHEQYF.

For the CDR3, the DNA is TGCAGCGTTGAGTCCGGGACAGGAACTTACGAGCAGTACTTC. Amino acids: CSVESGTGTYEQYF. V is TRBV29-1 and J is TRBJ2-7, with TRBD1 identical over 8 bases. CDR1 and CDR2 from the germline V gene are SQVTM and ANQGSEA. V lost 3 bases, J lost 4 bases, and 8 bases stayed unmatched. The CDR3 is 14 amino acids.

Here the CDR3 DNA reads TGTGCCAGCAGCGTAGCTTCTAGCGGGTATAGCTCTGGGGCCAACGTCCTGACTTTC. Amino acid sequence: CASSVASSGYSSGANVLTF. The gene calls are TRBV9 and TRBJ2-6; 8 bases agree with TRBD2. V was pared by 0 bases and J by 0 bases, with 8 bases of the junction left unmatched. The CDR3 is 19 residues long. In germline, CDR1 is SGDLS, CDR2 YYNGEE.